This T cell receptor (beta chain) stems from a study of beta chain features in type 1 diabetes. Study summary: Age, gender, cell numbers and subset yield matched between patients and controls. Study-level findings and limits: Here, the possible influence of HLA type (on TCRB rearrangement) remained unresolved. VDJ junctions sequenced from type 1 diabetes patients showed fewer insertions and more deletions.

Every isolated RNA sample was fully reverse transcribed, so sequencing captured expressed TCRB transcripts. Data came from immunoSEQ multiplex PCR; TCRdb stores just in-frame clones and leaves some out. The data show about 230,000 clones, around 9.6% seen once. This clone was found a few times. Its antigen is undetermined. The length of the CDR3 is 12 residues. The V gene's germline CDR1 is SQVTM and CDR2 ANQGSEA. V lost 7 bases and J lost 9; bases outside the gene matches: 7. Cell sorting via CD45RO/CCR7/CD25/CD127/CD95/CD27 was performed to obtain CD4+ naive, central memory, regulatory and stem cell-like memory cells.

The rearrangement uses TRBV29-1 and TRBJ2-1; 9 bases line up with TRBD1. This TCR derives from a woman under 30 in good health. Source material: naive CD4+ T cells from blood. The CDR3 here is CSAGQGYLEQFF. CDR3 nucleotide sequence: TGCAGCGCAGGACAGGGGTATCTTGAGCAGTTCTTC.